This T cell receptor (beta chain) was sequenced in a study of beta chain features in type 1 diabetes. Study findings and constraints: Moderate but significant shortening of TCRB CDR3s was recorded in all four CD4+ subsets from Type 1 diabetes patients. Whether TCRB rearrangement is influenced by HLA type was left unresolved in this analysis.

As concerns this clone: Its target is not known.

Trimming removed 5 bases from V and 5 bases from J, with 9 bases in between. CDR1 and CDR2 from the germline V gene are SEHNR and FQNEAQ (reference sequence). The CDR3 has 12 residues. Expressed TCRB transcripts got sequenced, as all isolated RNA was reverse transcribed. The protocol was immunoSEQ multiplex PCR, while the TCRdb copy is restricted to in-frame clones and leaves out a portion. Altogether roughly 700,000 clones are present, around an eighth being singletons, with the ten largest covering 0.022%. The sequenced material came from naive CD4+ T cells from blood. This TCR derives from a man aged 18 to 29 with type 1 diabetes. The chain uses TRBV7-9 and TRBJ2-5; D possibly corresponds to TRBD1 (5 bases). CDR3 residues: CASSPGLETQYF. For the CDR3, the DNA is TGTGCCAGCAGCCCAGGGTTGGAGACCCAGTACTTC. Combining the CDR3 with reference TRBV7-9 and TRBJ2-5 gives the whole variable domain DTGVSQNPRHKITKRGQNVTFRCDPISEHNRLYWYRQTLGQGPEFLTYFQNEAQLEKSRLLSDRFSAERPKGSFSTLEIQRTEQGDSAMYLCASSPGLETQYFGPGTRLLVL.